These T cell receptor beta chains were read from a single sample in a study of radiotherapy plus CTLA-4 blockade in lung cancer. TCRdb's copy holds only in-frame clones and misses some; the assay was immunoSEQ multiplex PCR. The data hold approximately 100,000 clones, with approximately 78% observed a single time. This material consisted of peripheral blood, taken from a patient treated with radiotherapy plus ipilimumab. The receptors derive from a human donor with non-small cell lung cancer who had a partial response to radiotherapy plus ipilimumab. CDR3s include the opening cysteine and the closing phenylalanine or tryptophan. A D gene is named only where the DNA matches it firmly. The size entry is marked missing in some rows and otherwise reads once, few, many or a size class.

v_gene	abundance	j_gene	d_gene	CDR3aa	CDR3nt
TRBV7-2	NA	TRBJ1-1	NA	CASSLSGINTEAFF	TGTGCCAGCAGCTTGTCAGGAATAAACACTGAAGCTTTCTTT
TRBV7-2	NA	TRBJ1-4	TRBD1	CASSQDRGNEKLFF	TGTGCCAGCAGCCAGGACAGGGGCAATGAAAAACTGTTTTTT
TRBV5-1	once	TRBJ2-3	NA	CASSLGPEQVHTQYF	TGCGCCAGCAGCTTGGGCCCCGAACAAGTCCATACGCAGTATTTT
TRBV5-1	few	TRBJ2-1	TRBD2	CASRGTSLDEQFF	TGCGCCAGCAGAGGGACTAGTTTGGATGAGCAGTTCTTC
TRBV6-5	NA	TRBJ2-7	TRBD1	CASSRGTERYEQYF	TGTGCCAGCAGTAGAGGGACAGAACGATACGAGCAGTACTTC
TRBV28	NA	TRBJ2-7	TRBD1	CASSLYNRGYEQYF	TGTGCCAGCAGTTTATATAACAGGGGCTACGAGCAGTACTTC
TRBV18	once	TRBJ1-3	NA	CASSLQGSGNTIYF	TGTGCCAGCTCCCTCCAGGGGTCAGGAAACACCATATATTTT
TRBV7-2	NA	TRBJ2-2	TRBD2	CASSFAGVTNTGELFF	TGTGCCAGCAGCTTCGCGGGAGTGACGAACACCGGGGAGCTGTTTTTT
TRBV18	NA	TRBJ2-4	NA	CASSPLDRSSDIQYF	TGTGCCAGCTCACCCCTCGACAGGAGCTCTGACATTCAGTACTTC
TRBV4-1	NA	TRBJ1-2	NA	CASSLPGGAGGYTF	TGCGCCAGCAGCCTCCCGGGGGGGGCGGGGGGCTACACCTTC
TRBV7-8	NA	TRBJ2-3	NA	CASSLGLDTQYF	TGTGCCAGCAGCTTAGGGCTAGATACGCAGTATTTT
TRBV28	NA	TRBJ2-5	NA	CASSSGQQETQYF	TGTGCCAGCAGTTCAGGACAGCAAGAGACCCAGTACTTC
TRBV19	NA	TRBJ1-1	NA	CASTRQTNTEAFF	TGTGCCAGTACGCGGCAGACGAACACTGAAGCTTTCTTT
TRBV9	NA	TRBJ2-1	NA	CASSVRPTGNSYNEQFF	TGTGCCAGCAGCGTAAGACCAACAGGCAACTCCTACAATGAGCAGTTCTTC
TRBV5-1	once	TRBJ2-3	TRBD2	CASSLAGLAGGGDTQYF	TGCGCCAGCAGCTTGGCGGGACTAGCGGGAGGGGGAGATACGCAGTATTTT
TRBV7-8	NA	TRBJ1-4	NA	CASSLRGAGGGDEKLFF	TGTGCCAGCAGCTTACGGGGGGCCGGAGGGGGTGATGAAAAACTGTTTTTT
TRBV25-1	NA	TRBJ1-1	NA	CASSDDRVRVFGEAFF	TGTGCCAGCAGTGATGATCGGGTACGGGTCTTCGGTGAAGCTTTCTTT
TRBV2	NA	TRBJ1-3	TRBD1	CASGGQGSGNTIYF	TGTGCCAGCGGGGGACAGGGAAGTGGAAACACCATATATTTT
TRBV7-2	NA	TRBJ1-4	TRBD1	CASSFQTGGEKLFF	TGTGCCAGCAGCTTCCAGACAGGGGGTGAAAAACTGTTTTTT
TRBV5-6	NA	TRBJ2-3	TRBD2	CASSPLGLASDTQYF	TGTGCCAGCAGCCCTCTGGGACTAGCATCCGATACGCAGTATTTT
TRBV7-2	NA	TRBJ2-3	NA	CASRPGASTDTQYF	TGTGCCAGCCGCCCCGGAGCTAGCACAGATACGCAGTATTTT
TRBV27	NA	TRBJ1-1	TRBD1	CASSPHQGARAAFF	TGTGCCAGCAGTCCCCATCAGGGGGCCCGGGCAGCTTTCTTT
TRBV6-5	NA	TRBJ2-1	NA	CASSQERTYNEQFF	TGTGCCAGCAGCCAAGAGAGAACCTACAATGAGCAGTTCTTC
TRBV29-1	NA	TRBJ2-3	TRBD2	CSVGTSGGAGTQYF	TGCAGCGTTGGGACTAGCGGGGGGGCAGGTACGCAGTATTTT
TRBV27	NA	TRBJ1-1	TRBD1	CASIRQGTSEAFF	TGTGCCAGCATTCGACAGGGGACCTCTGAAGCTTTCTTT
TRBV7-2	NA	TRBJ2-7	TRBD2	CASSLDGGLDYEQYF	TGTGCCAGCAGCTTAGATGGGGGACTAGATTACGAGCAGTACTTC
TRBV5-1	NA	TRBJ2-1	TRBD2	CASSFAGTSQYEQFF	TGCGCCAGCAGCTTCGCCGGGACTAGTCAATATGAGCAGTTCTTC
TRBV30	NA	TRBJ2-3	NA	CAWSVPGLGTQYF	TGTGCCTGGAGTGTACCGGGGTTGGGTACGCAGTATTTT
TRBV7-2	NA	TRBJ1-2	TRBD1	CASSLGTGDGYTF	TGTGCCAGCAGTCTCGGGACAGGGGATGGCTACACCTTC
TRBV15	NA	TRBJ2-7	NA	CATSRDLVPGVAAYEQYF	TGTGCCACCAGCAGAGATTTGGTGCCGGGGGTAGCGGCCTACGAGCAGTACTTC
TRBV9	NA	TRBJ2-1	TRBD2	CASSALLAGGPDEQFF	TGTGCCAGCAGCGCCTTACTAGCGGGAGGGCCGGATGAGCAGTTCTTC
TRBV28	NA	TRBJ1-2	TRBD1	CASIAGGYGYTF	TGTGCCAGCATCGCAGGGGGCTATGGCTACACCTTC
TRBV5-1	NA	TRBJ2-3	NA	CASSSASRGLSTDTQYF	TGCGCCAGCAGCTCCGCCTCCAGGGGCCTGAGCACAGATACGCAGTATTTT
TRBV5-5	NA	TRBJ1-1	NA	CASTLQGNTEAFF	TGTGCCAGCACCCTCCAGGGGAATACTGAAGCTTTCTTT
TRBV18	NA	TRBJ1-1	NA	CASSTSGSGTEAFF	TGTGCCAGCTCAACGTCCGGGTCGGGAACTGAAGCTTTCTTT
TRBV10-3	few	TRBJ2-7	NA	CAISGQSYEQYF	TGTGCCATCAGTGGTCAATCATACGAGCAGTACTTC
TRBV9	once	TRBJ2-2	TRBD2	CASSPTGTSVNTGELFF	TGTGCCAGCAGCCCCACCGGGACTAGCGTAAACACCGGGGAGCTGTTTTTT
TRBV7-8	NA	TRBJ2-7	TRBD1	CASSSLRDRGTYKQYF	TGTGCCAGCAGCTCCTTACGGGACAGGGGAACCTACAAGCAGTACTTC
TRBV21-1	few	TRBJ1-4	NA	CASSKEGGEDEKLFF	TGTGCCAGCAGCAAAGAAGGGGGCGAGGATGAAAAACTGTTTTTT
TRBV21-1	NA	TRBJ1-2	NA	CASSKKPDGRERGYTF	TGTGCCAGCAGCAAAAAGCCGGACGGACGGGAGAGGGGCTACACCTTC
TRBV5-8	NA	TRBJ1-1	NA	CASRGMAGYTEAFF	TGTGCCAGCAGGGGGATGGCGGGGTACACTGAAGCTTTCTTT
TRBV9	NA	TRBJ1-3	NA	CASSQRVGGNTIYF	TGTGCCAGCAGCCAGCGGGTGGGTGGAAACACCATATATTTT
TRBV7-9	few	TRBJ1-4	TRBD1	CASSPTGGANEKLFF	TGTGCCAGCAGCCCGACAGGGGGCGCAAATGAAAAACTGTTTTTT
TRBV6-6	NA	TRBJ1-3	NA	CASSYEGGNTIYF	TGTGCCAGCAGTTACGAGGGTGGAAACACCATATATTTT
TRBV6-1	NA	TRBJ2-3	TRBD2	CASSEPGRTTDTQYF	TGTGCCAGCAGCGAACCCGGGAGGACCACAGATACGCAGTATTTT
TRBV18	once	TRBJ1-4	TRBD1	CATGGQGREKLFF	TGTGCCACGGGGGGACAGGGGCGAGAAAAACTGTTTTTT
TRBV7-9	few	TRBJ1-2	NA	CASSLVGSYGYTF	TGTGCCAGCAGCTTAGTTGGTAGCTATGGCTACACCTTC
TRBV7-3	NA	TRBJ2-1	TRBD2	CASSLGLLAGGEQFF	TGTGCCAGCAGCTTAGGTTTACTAGCGGGAGGTGAGCAGTTCTTC
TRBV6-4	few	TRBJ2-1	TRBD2	CARKLAGVCDEQFF	TGTGCCCGCAAGCTAGCGGGAGTGTGCGATGAGCAGTTCTTC
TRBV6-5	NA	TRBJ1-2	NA	CASSPRPGGYTF	TGTGCCAGCAGTCCGAGACCGGGGGGCTACACCTTC
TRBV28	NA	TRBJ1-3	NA	CASSFGGIGNTIYF	TGTGCCAGCAGTTTTGGAGGTATCGGAAACACCATATATTTT
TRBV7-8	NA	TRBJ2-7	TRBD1	CASSWTGGYEQYF	TGTGCCAGCAGCTGGACAGGAGGCTACGAGCAGTACTTC